This T cell receptor (beta chain) was observed in a study of beta chain features in type 1 diabetes. Germline-derived CDR1 and CDR2 are SNHLY and FYNNEI. CDR3 size: 14 residues. Trimming cost V 2 bases and J 6 bases, with 14 bases left between them. Sorting that relied on CD45RO/CCR7/CD25/CD127/CD95/CD27 yielded CD4+ naive, central memory, regulatory and stem cell-like memory cells. This clone has a handful of counts. Investigators reverse transcribed all isolated RNA, so they sequenced expressed TCRB transcripts. TCRdb's table, derived via immunoSEQ multiplex PCR, lists solely in-frame clones and lacks some. This sample has under 950,000 clones; 17% occur once, and the top ten carry about 0.02%.

Material: naive CD4+ T cells from blood. The V call is TRBV2, the J call TRBJ2-7; weak D call: TRBD1 (5 bases). This receptor was obtained from a woman aged 18-29 years in good health. This chain's CDR3 is CASSELRTPGEQYF. As DNA, the CDR3 is TGTGCCAGCAGTGAACTCAGGACACCGGGCGAGCAGTACTTC.